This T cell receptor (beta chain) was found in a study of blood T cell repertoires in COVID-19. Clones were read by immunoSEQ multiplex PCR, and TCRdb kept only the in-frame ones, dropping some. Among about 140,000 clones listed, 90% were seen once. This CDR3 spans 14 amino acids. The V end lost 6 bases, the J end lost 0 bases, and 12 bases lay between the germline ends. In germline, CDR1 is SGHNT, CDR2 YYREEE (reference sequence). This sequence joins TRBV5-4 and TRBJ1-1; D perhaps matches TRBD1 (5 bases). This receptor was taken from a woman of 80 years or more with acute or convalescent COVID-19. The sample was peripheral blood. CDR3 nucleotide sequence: TGTGCCAGCACAGGGATGGGAATGAACACTGAAGCTTTCTTT. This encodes CASTGMGMNTEAFF.